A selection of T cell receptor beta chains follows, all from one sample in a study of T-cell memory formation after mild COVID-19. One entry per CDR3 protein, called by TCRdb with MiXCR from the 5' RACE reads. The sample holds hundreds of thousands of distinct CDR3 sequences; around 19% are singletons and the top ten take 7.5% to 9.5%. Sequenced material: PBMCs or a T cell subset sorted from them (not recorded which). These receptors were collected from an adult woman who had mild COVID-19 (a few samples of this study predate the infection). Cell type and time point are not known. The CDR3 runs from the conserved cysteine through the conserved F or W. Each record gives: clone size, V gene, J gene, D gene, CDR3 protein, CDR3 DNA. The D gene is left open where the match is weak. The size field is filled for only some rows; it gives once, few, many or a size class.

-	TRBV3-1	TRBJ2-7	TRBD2	CASSHLGLAVDEQYF	TGTGCCAGCAGCCACCTAGGACTAGCGGTCGACGAGCAGTACTTC
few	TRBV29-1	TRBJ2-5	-	CSVVVSQETQYF	TGCAGCGTTGTCGTCAGCCAAGAGACCCAGTACTTC
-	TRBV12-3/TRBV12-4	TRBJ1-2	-	CASSPGRRTYGGYTF	TGTGCCAGCAGTCCAGGCCGGAGAACCTATGGAGGCTACACCTTC
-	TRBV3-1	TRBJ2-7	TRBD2	CASSQRRGSSGGTYEQYF	TGTGCCAGCAGCCAACGAAGAGGGAGTAGCGGGGGCACCTACGAGCAGTACTTC
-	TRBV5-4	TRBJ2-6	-	CASRSTGTSGANVLTF	TGTGCCAGCAGATCCACAGGGACCTCTGGGGCCAACGTCCTGACTTTC
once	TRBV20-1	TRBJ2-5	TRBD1	CSATRGLKTQYF	TGCAGTGCAACCAGGGGGCTAAAGACCCAGTACTTC
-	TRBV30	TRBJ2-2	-	CAWSVELTGELFF	TGTGCCTGGAGTGTAGAGCTGACCGGGGAGCTGTTTTTT
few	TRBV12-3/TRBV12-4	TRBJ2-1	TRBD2	CASALGRSGGAREQFF	TGTGCCAGCGCCCTGGGGCGTAGCGGGGGGGCCAGGGAGCAGTTCTTC
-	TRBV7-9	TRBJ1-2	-	CASSSLMGGRRGYTF	TGTGCCAGCAGCTCACTCATGGGGGGGCGAAGAGGCTACACCTTC
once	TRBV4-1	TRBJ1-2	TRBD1	CASSQTGLGDTIYGYTF	TGCGCCAGCAGCCAGACAGGGTTGGGGGATACTATCTATGGCTACACCTTC
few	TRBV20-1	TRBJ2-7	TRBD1	CSARPLLGTGHSYEQYF	TGCAGTGCTAGACCGTTGTTAGGGACAGGGCACTCCTACGAGCAGTACTTC
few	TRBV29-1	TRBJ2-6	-	CSVEFGGANVLTF	TGCAGCGTTGAATTCGGCGGGGCCAACGTCCTGACTTTC
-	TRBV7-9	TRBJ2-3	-	CASKPIETHTQYF	TGTGCCAGCAAGCCGATCGAGACCCATACGCAGTATTTT
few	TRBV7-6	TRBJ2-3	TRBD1	CASRRRSGTGGLPDTQYF	TGTGCCAGCAGGCGACGCTCCGGGACAGGGGGGCTCCCAGATACGCAGTATTTT
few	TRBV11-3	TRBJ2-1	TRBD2	CASSGPSGSRFSSYNEQFF	TGTGCCAGCAGCGGACCTAGCGGGAGTAGGTTTAGCTCCTACAATGAGCAGTTCTTC
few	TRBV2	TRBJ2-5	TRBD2	CASSEGGRAGQETQYF	TGTGCCAGCAGTGAAGGCGGGAGGGCCGGGCAAGAGACCCAGTACTTC
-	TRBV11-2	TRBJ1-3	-	CASSLSSRGNTIYF	TGTGCCAGCAGCTTAAGTTCTCGGGGAAACACCATATATTTT
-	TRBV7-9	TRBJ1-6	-	CASSSGPTADNSPLHF	TGTGCCAGCAGCTCGGGCCCGACAGCGGATAATTCACCCCTCCACTTT
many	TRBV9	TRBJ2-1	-	CASSPRPYNEQFF	TGTGCCAGCAGCCCCCGGCCTTACAATGAGCAGTTCTTC
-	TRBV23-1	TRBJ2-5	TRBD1	CASGPRTGGMETQYF	TGCGCCAGCGGGCCCAGGACAGGGGGTATGGAGACCCAGTACTTC
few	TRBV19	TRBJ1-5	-	CASSMHRDNGPQHF	TGTGCCAGTAGTATGCACAGGGATAACGGGCCCCAGCATTTT
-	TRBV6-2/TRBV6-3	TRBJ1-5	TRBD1	CASSDGQDSNQPQHF	TGTGCCAGCAGTGACGGACAGGATAGCAATCAGCCCCAGCATTTT
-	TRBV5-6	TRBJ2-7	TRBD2	CASSPWTSGGPVSYEQYF	TGTGCCAGCAGCCCCTGGACTAGCGGGGGACCTGTTTCCTACGAGCAGTACTTC
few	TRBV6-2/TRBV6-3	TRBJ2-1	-	CASSSRGPAGVVNEQFF	TGTGCCAGCAGTTCTAGGGGGCCAGCGGGAGTTGTTAATGAGCAGTTCTTC
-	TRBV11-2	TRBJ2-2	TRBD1	CASSPRQGANTGELFF	TGTGCCAGCAGCCCCAGACAGGGCGCGAACACCGGGGAGCTGTTTTTT
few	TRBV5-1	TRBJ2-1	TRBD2	CASRGLAESYNEQFF	TGCGCCAGCAGGGGACTAGCGGAGTCCTACAATGAGCAGTTCTTC
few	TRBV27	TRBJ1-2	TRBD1	CASSEQGSGYGYTF	TGTGCCAGCAGTGAACAGGGGTCGGGCTATGGCTACACCTTC
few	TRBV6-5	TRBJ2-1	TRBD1	CASSPDRGRGNEQFF	TGTGCCAGCAGCCCGGACAGGGGCAGGGGCAATGAGCAGTTCTTC
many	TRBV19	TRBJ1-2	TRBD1	CASSIVSGTGDGYTF	TGTGCCAGTAGTATAGTTTCTGGGACAGGGGATGGCTACACCTTC
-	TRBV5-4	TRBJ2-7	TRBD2	CASSLEVGRDSFYEQYF	TGTGCCAGCAGCTTGGAGGTGGGGAGGGACTCCTTCTACGAGCAGTACTTC
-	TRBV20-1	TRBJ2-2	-	CSARGGADTGELFF	TGCAGTGCTAGAGGTGGGGCCGACACCGGGGAGCTGTTTTTT
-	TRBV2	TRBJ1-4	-	CANGAFLATNEKLFF	TGTGCCAACGGGGCTTTCCTTGCAACTAATGAAAAACTGTTTTTT
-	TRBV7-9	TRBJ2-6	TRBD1	CASSSLTPGQGARGANVLTF	TGTGCCAGCAGCTCTCTTACCCCGGGACAGGGGGCACGGGGGGCCAACGTCCTGACTTTC
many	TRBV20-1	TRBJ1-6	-	CSARVGSYYSPLHF	TGCAGTGCTAGAGTGGGCAGTTATTATTCACCCCTCCACTTT
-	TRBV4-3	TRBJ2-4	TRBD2	CASSQVSSGRGGDIQYF	TGCGCCAGCAGCCAAGTGTCTAGCGGGAGAGGGGGGGACATTCAGTACTTC
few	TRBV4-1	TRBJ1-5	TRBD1	CASSHLGQGVDQPQHF	TGCGCCAGCAGCCACCTGGGACAGGGGGTAGATCAGCCCCAGCATTTT
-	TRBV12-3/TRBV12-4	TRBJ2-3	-	CASSLLDTTQYF	TGTGCCAGCAGTTTACTGGACACCACGCAGTATTTT
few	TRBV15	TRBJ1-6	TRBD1	CATSRGGQGARNSPLHF	TGTGCCACCAGCAGAGGGGGACAGGGGGCGCGAAATTCACCCCTCCACTTT
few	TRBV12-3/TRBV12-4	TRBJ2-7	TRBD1	CASSPVTGGLYEQYF	TGTGCCAGCAGTCCGGTGACAGGGGGCTTATACGAGCAGTACTTC
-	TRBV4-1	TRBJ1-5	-	CASSQASIIQPQHF	TGCGCCAGCAGCCAAGCTTCAATCATCCAGCCCCAGCATTTT
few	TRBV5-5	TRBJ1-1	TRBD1	CASSVTGAAGAFF	TGTGCCAGCAGCGTGACAGGGGCGGCCGGAGCTTTCTTT
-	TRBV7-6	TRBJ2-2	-	CASSRQGSASNTGELFF	TGTGCCAGCAGCCGTCAGGGATCGGCCTCGAACACCGGGGAGCTGTTTTTT
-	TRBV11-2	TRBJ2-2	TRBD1	CASIRTTGAAGELFF	TGTGCCAGCATCCGGACGACAGGGGCGGCCGGGGAGCTGTTTTTT
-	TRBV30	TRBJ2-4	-	CAWSMFGQTEVKNIQYF	TGTGCCTGGAGTATGTTTGGACAGACGGAGGTCAAAAACATTCAGTACTTC
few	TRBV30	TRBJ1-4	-	CAWSDWSEKLFF	TGTGCCTGGAGTGACTGGTCTGAAAAACTGTTTTTT
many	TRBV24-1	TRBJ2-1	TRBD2	CATSDSPSGRGDEQFF	TGTGCCACCAGTGATTCGCCTAGCGGGAGGGGCGATGAGCAGTTCTTC
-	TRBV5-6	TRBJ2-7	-	CASSPWTAYHYEQYF	TGTGCCAGCAGCCCATGGACAGCATACCACTACGAGCAGTACTTC
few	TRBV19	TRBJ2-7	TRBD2	CASSASGRLYEQYF	TGTGCCAGTAGTGCTAGCGGGAGGCTTTACGAGCAGTACTTC
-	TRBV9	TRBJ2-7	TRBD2	CASSHPGREAHSYEQYF	TGTGCCAGCAGCCACCCTGGCCGGGAGGCTCACTCCTACGAGCAGTACTTC
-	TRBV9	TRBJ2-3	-	CASSVAPRSTDTQYF	TGTGCCAGCAGCGTAGCCCCCCGTAGCACAGATACGCAGTATTTT